Sequencing of this T cell receptor beta chain was carried out in a study of regulatory T cells in long-lasting Graves disease. Time point noted: persistent/refractory GD, antithyroid drugs over 5 years with positive TRAb. Researchers made the TCR library from RNA that was extracted from PBMCs. The TCR beta library used iRepertoire HTBI primers with Arm-PCR amplification of CDR3. A single record per CDR3 protein comes from TCRdb applying MiXCR to the multiplex PCR reads. The sample consists of 400,000 to 500,000 distinct CDR3 sequences, around 20% of them appearing once. This clonotype showed up many times. The CDR3 is 14 amino acids. Germline V gene data show CDR1 as MNHNS and CDR2 as SASEGT. V lost 5 bases, J lost 7 bases, and 18 bases lay in between.

This rearrangement joins TRBV6-1 to TRBJ2-7, with a tentative D call TRBD2 (7 bases). The TCR comes from a female donor with Graves disease. The source material was peripheral blood mononuclear cells (PBMCs), sampled when the disease was refractory, from a patient treated with antithyroid drugs. CDR3 in amino acids: CASSQGGPGGEQYF. The CDR3 DNA reads TGTGCCAGCAGTCAAGGGGGGCCGGGGGGAGAGCAGTACTTC.